A single sample gave rise to the 12 T cell receptor beta chains below, sequenced in a study of T cell responses to AZD1222 COVID-19 vaccine. Produced via immunoSEQ multiplex PCR; TCRdb's table is partial and in-frame only. Here the sample spans about 150,000 clones, 92% being singletons. The specimen was peripheral blood, collected 28 days after the second AZD1222 dose. Receptors were obtained from an adult who received the AZD1222 COVID-19 vaccine.

In nucleotides, the CDR3 is TGTGCCAGCAGGATTAGGTCTCAGGGTGCTAACTATGGCTACACCTTC. Its translation is CASRIRSQGANYGYTF. This chain connects TRBV21-1 to TRBJ1-2; TRBD1, the table's D call, was not compared with the DNA. TRBV21-1 is termed a pseudogene. CDR3 length: 16 amino acids.

The chain links TRBV7-9 to TRBJ1-5, with TRBD1 matching 7 bases. There are 17 residues in the CDR3. Germline CDR1 and CDR2: SEHNR and FQNEAQ (reference sequence). V lost 0 bases and J lost 2; bases outside the gene matches: 7. The CDR3 region is CASSLARGTVGNQPQHF. CDR3 nucleotide sequence: TGTGCCAGCAGCTTAGCGCGGGGGACAGTGGGCAATCAGCCCCAGCATTTT.

This rearrangement joins TRBV3-1 (or the pseudogene TRBV3-2) to TRBJ2-5; D is ambiguous. V was trimmed by 0 bases and J by 1 base, leaving 6 bases between them. The germline CDR1 and CDR2 sequences are LGHDT and YNNKEL (reference sequence). This CDR3 is 14 amino acids long. DNA of the CDR3: TGTGCCAGCAGCCAAGACAGCGTCCAAGAGACCCAGTACTTC. Its translation: CASSQDSVQETQYF.

The count of this clone is one. The gene calls are TRBV6-1 and TRBJ2-2, with 7 bases lining up with TRBD2. Germline trimming cut 4 bases from V and 4 bases from J; bases unmatched to any gene: 9. CDR1 and CDR2 from the germline V gene are MNHNS and SASEGT. This CDR3 is 16 amino acids long. CDR3 DNA: TGTGCCAGCAGTGGAGGGAGCGCGGGAGTCACCGGGGAGCTGTTTTTT. This gives the protein CASSGGSAGVTGELFF.

V and J are TRBV5-1 and TRBJ2-5; no definite D call. V was trimmed by 0 bases and J by 1 base, leaving 7 bases between them. The V gene's germline CDR1 is SGHRS and CDR2 YFSETQ. The CDR3 consists of 14 residues. CDR3 sequence (DNA): TGCGCCAGCAGCTTGGCCTCGTCCCAAGAGACCCAGTACTTC. It translates to CASSLASSQETQYF.

The V gene is TRBV29-1, the J gene TRBJ2-7, with 9 bases identical to TRBD1. Germline trimming cut 6 bases from V and 2 bases from J; bases unmatched to any gene: 17. This CDR3 has 17 amino acids. Germline V gene sequence: CDR1 SQVTM, CDR2 ANQGSEA. CDR3 amino acids: CSVARGTGIPITYEQYF. DNA of the CDR3: TGCAGCGTCGCTCGCGGGACAGGGATTCCGATTACCTACGAGCAGTACTTC.

The gene calls are TRBV6-6 and TRBJ2-1; no reliable D call. Germline loops: CDR1 MNHNY, CDR2 SVGAGI (reference sequence). Trimming removed 0 bases at V and 6 bases at J, with 15 bases between. CDR3 length equals 16 residues. CDR3 coding DNA: TGTGCCAGCAGTTACTCAGGGAATGTCGCGTTCAATGAGCAGTTCTTC. This gives the protein CASSYSGNVAFNEQFF.

In this sample, this clone turned up once. The genes are TRBV19 and TRBJ1-6, with a tentative D call TRBD1 (6 bases). The ends were cut back, 9 bases at V and 5 bases at J, with 17 bases in the middle. This CDR3 comprises 15 residues. Per the germline V gene, CDR1 is LNHDA and CDR2 is SQIVND (reference sequence). As DNA, the CDR3 is TGTGCCAGCGGACGGGGGCTGAATAATAATTCACCCCTCCACTTT. Translated, it gives CASGRGLNNNSPLHF.

The V and J genes are TRBV19 and TRBJ2-1; D may be TRBD2 (6 bases). This CDR3 region has 17 residues. Germline values: CDR1 LNHDA, CDR2 SQIVND (reference sequence). V dropped 5 bases and J dropped 0 bases, with 17 bases sitting between them. CDR3 region: CASSWLAHMPSYNEQFF. CDR3 nucleotides: TGTGCCAGTAGTTGGCTAGCGCACATGCCCTCCTACAATGAGCAGTTCTTC.

The chain couples TRBV5-4 to TRBJ2-3; no reliable D call. Germline loops: CDR1 SGHNT, CDR2 YYREEE (reference sequence). V shed 2 bases and J shed 0 bases, with 13 bases lying between them. The CDR3 is 16 residues long. CDR3 sequence (DNA): TGTGCCAGCAGCTTTCGAATAGAAGCTAGCACAGATACGCAGTATTTT. It codes for CASSFRIEASTDTQYF.

The V gene is TRBV28, the J gene TRBJ1-5, with D uncertain. The V gene lost 8 bases and the J gene lost 5 bases, with 13 bases spanning the gap. CDR3 length: 13 residues. CDR1 is MDHEN, CDR2 SYDVKM, per germline. CDR3 protein: CASGPSRDQPQHF. The CDR3 DNA reads as TGTGCCAGCGGCCCCTCGAGGGATCAGCCCCAGCATTTT.

This clone was counted once. The genes are TRBV5-5 and TRBJ1-6; D possibly corresponds to TRBD1 (5 bases). CDR3 length equals 14 residues. Germline V gene sequence: CDR1 SGHKS, CDR2 YYEKEE (reference sequence). Trimming shortened V by 0 bases and J by 8 bases, and 9 bases separated the two germline ends. CDR3 amino acids: CASSLAGRDSPLHF. Here the CDR3 DNA reads TGTGCCAGCAGCTTGGCAGGGCGGGATTCACCCCTCCACTTT. Together with reference TRBV5-5 and TRBJ1-6, the CDR3 gives the full variable domain: DAGVTQSPTHLIKTRGQQVTLRCSPISGHKSVSWYQQVLGQGPQFIFQYYEKEERGRGNFPDRFSARQFPNYSSELNVNALLLGDSALYLCASSLAGRDSPLHFGNGTRLTVT.